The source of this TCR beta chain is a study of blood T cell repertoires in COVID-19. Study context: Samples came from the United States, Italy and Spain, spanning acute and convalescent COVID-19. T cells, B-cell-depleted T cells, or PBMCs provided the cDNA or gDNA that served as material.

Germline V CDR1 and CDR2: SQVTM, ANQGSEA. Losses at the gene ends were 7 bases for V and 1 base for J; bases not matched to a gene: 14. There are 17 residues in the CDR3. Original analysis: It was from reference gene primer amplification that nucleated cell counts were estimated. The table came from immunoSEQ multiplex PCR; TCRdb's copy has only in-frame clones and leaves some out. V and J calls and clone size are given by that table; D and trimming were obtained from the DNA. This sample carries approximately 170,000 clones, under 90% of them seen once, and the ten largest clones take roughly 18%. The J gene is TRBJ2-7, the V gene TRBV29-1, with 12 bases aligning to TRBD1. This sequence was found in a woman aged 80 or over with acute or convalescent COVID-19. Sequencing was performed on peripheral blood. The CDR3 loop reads CSATHRDRGQGSYEQYF. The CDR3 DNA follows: TGCAGCGCAACACACCGGGACAGGGGGCAGGGGTCCTACGAGCAGTACTTC.